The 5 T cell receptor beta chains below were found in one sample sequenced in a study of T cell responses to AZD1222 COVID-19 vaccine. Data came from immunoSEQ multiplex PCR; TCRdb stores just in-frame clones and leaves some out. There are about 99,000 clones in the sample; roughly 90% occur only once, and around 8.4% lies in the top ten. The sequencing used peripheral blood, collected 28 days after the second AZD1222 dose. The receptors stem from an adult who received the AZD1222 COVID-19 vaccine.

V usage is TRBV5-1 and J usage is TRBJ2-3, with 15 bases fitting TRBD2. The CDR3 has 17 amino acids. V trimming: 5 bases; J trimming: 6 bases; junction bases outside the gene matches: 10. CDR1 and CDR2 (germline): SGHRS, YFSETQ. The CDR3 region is CASSSARTSGRVDTQYF. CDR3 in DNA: TGCGCCAGCAGTTCCGCTCGGACTAGCGGGAGGGTGGATACGCAGTATTTT.

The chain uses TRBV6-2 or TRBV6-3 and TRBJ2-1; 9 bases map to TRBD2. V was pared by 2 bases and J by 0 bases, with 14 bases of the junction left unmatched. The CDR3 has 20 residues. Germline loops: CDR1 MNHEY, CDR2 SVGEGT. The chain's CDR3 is CASSYSNSGGGKSSYNEQFF. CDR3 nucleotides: TGTGCCAGCAGTTACAGCAATAGCGGGGGAGGAAAAAGCTCCTACAATGAGCAGTTCTTC.

The CDR3 nucleotides read TGTGCCAGTAGTTCCGGGACGCTGCAGTTCTTC. It translates to CASSSGTLQFF. V and J are TRBV19 and TRBJ2-1, with D tentatively TRBD1 or TRBD2 (5 bases each). Germline V lookup: CDR1 LNHDA, CDR2 SQIVND (reference sequence). V was shortened by 5 bases and J by 12 bases, with 11 bases between the two germline ends. This CDR3 comprises 11 residues.

CDR3 loop: CARLLAGLTGELFF. The CDR3 nucleotides are TGTGCCAGGCTCCTAGCGGGCCTCACCGGGGAGCTGTTTTTT. The rearrangement joins TRBV25-1 to TRBJ2-2; 8 positions agree with TRBD2. Germline V gene data show CDR1 as MGHDK and CDR2 as SYGVNS. V trimming: 9 bases; J trimming: 4 bases; junction bases outside the gene matches: 7. CDR3 length: 14 residues.

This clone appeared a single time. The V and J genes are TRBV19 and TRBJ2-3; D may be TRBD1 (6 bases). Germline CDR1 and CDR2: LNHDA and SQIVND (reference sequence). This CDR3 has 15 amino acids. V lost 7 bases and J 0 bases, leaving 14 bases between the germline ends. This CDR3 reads CASNPQGTSTDTQYF. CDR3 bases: TGTGCCAGTAACCCACAGGGTACTAGCACAGATACGCAGTATTTT. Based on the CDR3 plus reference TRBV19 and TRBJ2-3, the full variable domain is DGGITQSPKYLFRKEGQNVTLSCEQNLNHDAMYWYRQDPGQGLRLIYYSQIVNDFQKGDIAEGYSVSREKKESFPLTVTSAQKNPTAFYLCASNPQGTSTDTQYFGPGTRLTVL.